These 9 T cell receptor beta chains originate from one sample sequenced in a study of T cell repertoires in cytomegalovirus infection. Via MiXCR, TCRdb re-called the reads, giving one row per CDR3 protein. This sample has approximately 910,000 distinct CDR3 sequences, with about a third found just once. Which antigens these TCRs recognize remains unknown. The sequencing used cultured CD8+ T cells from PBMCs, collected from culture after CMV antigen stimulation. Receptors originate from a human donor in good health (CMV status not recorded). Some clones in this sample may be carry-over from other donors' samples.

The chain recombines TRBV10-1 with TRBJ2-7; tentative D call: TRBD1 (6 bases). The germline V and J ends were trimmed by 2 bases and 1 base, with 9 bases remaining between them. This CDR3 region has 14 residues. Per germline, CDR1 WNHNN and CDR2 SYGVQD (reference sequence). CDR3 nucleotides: TGCGCCAGCAGTGAGCGACAGGATTCCTACGAGCAGTACTTC. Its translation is CASSERQDSYEQYF.

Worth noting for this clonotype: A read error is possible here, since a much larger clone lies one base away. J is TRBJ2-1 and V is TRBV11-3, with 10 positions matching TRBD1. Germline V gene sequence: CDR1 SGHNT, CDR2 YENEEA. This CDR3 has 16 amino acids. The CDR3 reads CTSSRVRDRGINEQFF. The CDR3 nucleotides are TGTACCAGCAGCCGGGTCCGGGACAGGGGAATCAATGAGCAGTTCTTC.

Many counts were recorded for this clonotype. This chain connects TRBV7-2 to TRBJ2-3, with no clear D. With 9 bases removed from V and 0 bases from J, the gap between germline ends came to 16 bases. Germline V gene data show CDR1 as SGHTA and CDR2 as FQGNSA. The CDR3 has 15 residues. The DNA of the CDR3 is TGTGCCAGTTCATGGGGTTTCGCTAGCACAGATACGCAGTATTTT. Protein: CASSWGFASTDTQYF.

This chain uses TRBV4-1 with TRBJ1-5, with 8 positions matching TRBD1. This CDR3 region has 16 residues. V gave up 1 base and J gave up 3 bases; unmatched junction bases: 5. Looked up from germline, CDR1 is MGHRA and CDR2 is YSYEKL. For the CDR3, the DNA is TGCGCCAGCAGCCAAGTGGCAGGGGGCGACAATCAGCCCCAGCATTTT. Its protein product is CASSQVAGGDNQPQHF.

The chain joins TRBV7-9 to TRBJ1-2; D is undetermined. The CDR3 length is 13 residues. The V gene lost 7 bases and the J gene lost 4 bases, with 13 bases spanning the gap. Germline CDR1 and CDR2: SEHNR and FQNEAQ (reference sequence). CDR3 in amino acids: CASTPVGIYGYTF. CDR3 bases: TGTGCCAGCACCCCGGTTGGAATCTATGGCTACACCTTC. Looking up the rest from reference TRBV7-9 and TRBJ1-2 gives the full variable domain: DTGVSQNPRHKITKRGQNVTFRCDPISEHNRLYWYRQTLGQGPEFLTYFQNEAQLEKSRLLSDRFSAERPKGSFSTLEIQRTEQGDSAMYLCASTPVGIYGYTFGSGTRLTVV.

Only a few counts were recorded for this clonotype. CDR3 loop: CASSYDQVEAFF. Written as DNA, the CDR3 is TGTGCCAGCAGTTACGACCAGGTTGAAGCTTTCTTT. This chain links TRBV6-5 with TRBJ1-1, with D unclear. Germline V gene data show CDR1 as MNHEY and CDR2 as SVGAGI. V lost 2 bases and J 7 bases, leaving 8 bases between the germline ends. The CDR3 spans 12 residues.

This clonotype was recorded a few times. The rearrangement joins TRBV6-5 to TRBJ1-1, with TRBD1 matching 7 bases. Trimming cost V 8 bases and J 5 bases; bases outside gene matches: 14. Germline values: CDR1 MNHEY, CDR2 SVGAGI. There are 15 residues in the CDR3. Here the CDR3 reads CASAKLGQLRTEAFF. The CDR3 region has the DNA TGTGCCAGCGCTAAGTTGGGACAGTTGAGGACTGAAGCTTTCTTT.

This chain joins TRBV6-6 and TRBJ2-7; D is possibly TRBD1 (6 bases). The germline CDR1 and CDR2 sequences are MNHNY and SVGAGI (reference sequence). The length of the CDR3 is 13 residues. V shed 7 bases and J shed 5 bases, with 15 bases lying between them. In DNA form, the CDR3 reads TGTGCCAGCACCCCCGGGACATATGACGAGCAGTACGTC. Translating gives CASTPGTYDEQYV.

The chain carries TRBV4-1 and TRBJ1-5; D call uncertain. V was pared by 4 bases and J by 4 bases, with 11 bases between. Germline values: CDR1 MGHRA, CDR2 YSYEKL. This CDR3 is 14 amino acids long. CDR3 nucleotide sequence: TGCGCCAGCAGCCTCGGACTGGTTAATCAGCCCCAGCATTTT. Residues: CASSLGLVNQPQHF.